These 7 T cell receptor beta chains originate from one sample sequenced in a study of memory B cells and T cells in multiple sclerosis listed by TCRdb under 2018. Their target antigens are unknown. Library method: the immunoSEQ multiplex PCR assay. The table comes from immuneACCESS by way of TCRdb, which keeps in-frame sequences with V and J called. Part of the clones is missing from these tables; in studies checked, under half for an unresolved V gene and the rest for unknown reasons. In all, the sample holds roughly 30,000 clones, and more than 70% of those were seen once. 2.7% of the sample lies in the top ten. After stimulus-free culture of CFSE-labeled PBMCs, the autoproliferating (CFSEdim) and non-proliferating (CFSEhi) T cell fractions were sequenced separately. Altogether, approximately 5x10^7 CFSE-labeled PBMCs were kept in culture for 7 days with no stimulus, after which the replicate wells were combined.

The sequenced material came from PBMCs from blood kept in culture. Receptor source: a human donor with multiple sclerosis.

The genes are TRBV29-1 and TRBJ2-7; D is possibly TRBD2 (6 bases). The CDR3 is 13 residues long. The germline V gene has CDR1 SQVTM and CDR2 ANQGSEA. V gave up 6 bases and J gave up 10 bases, with 22 bases separating them. The CDR3 bases are TGCAGCGTGAGACAGCCAGGGACTCCATCTCAGTACTTC. It encodes CSVRQPGTPSQYF.

This CDR3 is CASSLSYTGTQYF. DNA for the CDR3: TGTGCCAGCAGCTTAAGTTATACGGGGACCCAGTACTTC. The chain carries TRBV11-3 and TRBJ2-5; D not certain. The CDR3 spans 13 residues. V was trimmed by 2 bases and J by 7 bases, leaving 11 bases between them. Germline V CDR1 and CDR2: SGHNT, YENEEA.

The V call is TRBV19, the J call TRBJ2-5, with D possibly matching TRBD2 (5 bases). The DNA end is more similar to TRBJ2-7, so the J call may be wrong. The V gene's germline CDR1 is LNHDA and CDR2 SQIVND (reference sequence). CDR3 length: 12 amino acids. The CDR3 DNA sequence: TGTGCCAGTAGTTCGACGGGATACGAGCAGTACTTC. Protein: CASSSTGYEQYF.

The rearrangement uses TRBV2 and TRBJ2-5, with 7 positions matching TRBD1. The germline V gene encodes CDR1 SNHLY and CDR2 FYNNEI. The length of the CDR3 is 13 residues. Trimming removed 6 bases from V and 0 bases from J; junction bases left unmatched: 1. The DNA for the CDR3 is TGTGCCAGCAGGACAGGGAACCAAGAGACCCAGTACTTC. As protein: CASRTGNQETQYF.

The chain combines TRBV2 with TRBJ1-5; a possible D gene is TRBD1 (6 bases). The germline gives CDR1 SNHLY, CDR2 FYNNEI. V lost 7 bases and J 7 bases, leaving 20 bases between the germline ends. This CDR3 is built from 15 residues. For the CDR3, the DNA is TGTGCCAGCAACGGTGGTCAGGGGCTAGGGCAGCCCCAGCATTTT. Its protein is CASNGGQGLGQPQHF.

This sequence joins TRBV28 and TRBJ2-4; D is ambiguous. Germline assignment: CDR1 MDHEN and CDR2 SYDVKM. Trimming shortened V by 1 base and J by 0 bases, and 16 bases separated the two germline ends. There are 18 residues in the CDR3. The CDR3 region is CASSLSFAEPLAKNIQYF. The DNA of the CDR3 is TGTGCCAGCAGTTTATCCTTCGCCGAGCCCCTAGCCAAAAACATTCAGTACTTC.

The CDR3 loop is CASSPRRDRLNSPLHF. The CDR3 region has the DNA TGTGCCAGCAGCCCCCGTCGGGACAGGCTGAATTCACCCCTCCACTTT. The V call is TRBV13, the J call TRBJ1-6, with 8 nucleotides matching TRBD1. V lost 5 bases to trimming and J lost 7 bases; unmatched junction nucleotides: 10. CDR1 and CDR2 (germline): PRHDT, FYEKMQ (reference sequence). This CDR3 is 16 amino acids long. The variable domain in full, completed from reference TRBV13 and TRBJ1-6, reads AAGVIQSPRHLIKEKRETATLKCYPIPRHDTVYWYQQGPGQDPQFLISFYEKMQSDKGSIPDRFSAQQFSDYHSELNMSSLELGDSALYFCASSPRRDRLNSPLHFGNGTRLTVT.